A selection of T cell receptor beta chains follows, all from one sample in a study of T-cell reconstitution after alpha-beta-depleted transplantation in children. In TCRdb, the PCR reads were re-called with MiXCR into one record per CDR3 protein. The data contain approximately 590,000 distinct CDR3 sequences, roughly a tenth of them singletons. This specimen consisted of PBMCs from the stem cell graft donor, obtained from the stem cell graft. The receptors come from a human donor who donated a stem cell graft to a child with acute myeloid leukemia. CDR3s include the opening cysteine and the closing phenylalanine or tryptophan. A D gene is named only where the DNA matches it firmly. Size values are once, few and many counts, or a class for expanded clones, and some rows have none.

CDR3 protein: CASTSLPGLAGGETQYF
CDR3 DNA: TGTGCCAGCACCTCTCTTCCCGGACTAGCGGGAGGAGAGACCCAGTACTTC
D gene: TRBD2
V gene: TRBV5-5
J gene: TRBJ2-5
clone size: few

CDR3 protein: CASSLRQGPPREQYF
CDR3 DNA: TGTGCCAGCAGCTTGCGACAGGGACCTCCCCGGGAACAGTACTTC
D gene: TRBD1
V gene: TRBV7-8
J gene: TRBJ2-7
clone size: few

CDR3 protein: CASSLRDSTTDTQYF
CDR3 DNA: TGTGCCAGCAGCTTAAGGGACTCTACCACAGATACGCAGTATTTT
D gene: -
V gene: TRBV7-2
J gene: TRBJ2-3
clone size: many

CDR3 protein: CATSANSGASTDTQYF
CDR3 DNA: TGTGCCACCAGTGCTAATAGCGGAGCTAGCACAGATACGCAGTATTTT
D gene: -
V gene: TRBV24-1
J gene: TRBJ2-3
clone size: many

CDR3 protein: CATSGPFETYSYEQYF
CDR3 DNA: TGTGCCACCAGCGGCCCATTCGAGACTTACTCCTACGAGCAGTACTTC
D gene: -
V gene: TRBV15
J gene: TRBJ2-7
clone size: -

CDR3 protein: CASSLEGGLINTGELFF
CDR3 DNA: TGTGCCAGCAGCTTAGAGGGCGGCCTAATCAACACCGGGGAGCTGTTTTTT
D gene: -
V gene: TRBV7-3
J gene: TRBJ2-2
clone size: few

CDR3 protein: CASRLGTSGRARDTQYF
CDR3 DNA: TGTGCCAGCAGACTTGGAACTAGCGGGAGGGCTAGAGATACGCAGTATTTT
D gene: TRBD2
V gene: TRBV11-2
J gene: TRBJ2-3
clone size: -

CDR3 protein: CASSLRISGASKNIQYF
CDR3 DNA: TGTGCCAGCAGCTTAAGAATCTCAGGGGCGTCCAAAAACATTCAGTACTTC
D gene: -
V gene: TRBV7-9
J gene: TRBJ2-4
clone size: many

CDR3 protein: CASSGRHRERQYF
CDR3 DNA: TGTGCCAGCAGCGGCAGACATCGGGAGAGGCAGTACTTC
D gene: -
V gene: TRBV7-9
J gene: TRBJ2-7
clone size: -

CDR3 protein: CASSLRGGTGDNEQFF
CDR3 DNA: TGTGCCAGCAGCTTGAGGGGCGGGACAGGCGACAATGAGCAGTTCTTC
D gene: TRBD1
V gene: TRBV7-2
J gene: TRBJ2-1
clone size: few

CDR3 protein: CATSGPTSGSMDEQFF
CDR3 DNA: TGTGCCACCAGTGGCCCTACTAGCGGGAGTATGGATGAGCAGTTCTTC
D gene: TRBD2
V gene: TRBV24-1
J gene: TRBJ2-1
clone size: few

CDR3 protein: CASSQAGFDNTGELFF
CDR3 DNA: TGCGCCAGCAGCCAAGCCGGGTTTGATAACACCGGGGAGCTGTTTTTT
D gene: -
V gene: TRBV4-1
J gene: TRBJ2-2
clone size: -

CDR3 protein: CASRPGLGPTDTQYF
CDR3 DNA: TGTGCCAGCAGACCGGGACTAGGGCCCACAGATACGCAGTATTTT
D gene: TRBD2
V gene: TRBV12-3/TRBV12-4
J gene: TRBJ2-3
clone size: many

CDR3 protein: CASSFYGAPSLHF
CDR3 DNA: TGTGCCAGCAGTTTTTATGGGGCTCCATCCCTCCACTTT
D gene: -
V gene: TRBV12-3/TRBV12-4
J gene: TRBJ1-6
clone size: many

CDR3 protein: CATPRVGTGSNTGELFF
CDR3 DNA: TGTGCCACCCCCCGGGTTGGGACAGGGTCGAACACCGGGGAGCTGTTTTTT
D gene: TRBD1
V gene: TRBV7-2
J gene: TRBJ2-2
clone size: many

CDR3 protein: CASSDSSDYNEQFF
CDR3 DNA: TGTGCCAGCAGTGACTCTTCAGACTACAATGAGCAGTTCTTC
D gene: -
V gene: TRBV6-4
J gene: TRBJ2-1
clone size: few

CDR3 protein: CASSVTSSVTYNEQFF
CDR3 DNA: TGTGCCAGCAGCGTGACCTCTAGCGTAACCTACAATGAGCAGTTCTTC
D gene: -
V gene: TRBV9
J gene: TRBJ2-1
clone size: many

CDR3 protein: CSARSGTNTGKLFF
CDR3 DNA: TGCAGTGCTCGTAGCGGAACGAACACCGGGAAGCTGTTTTTT
D gene: -
V gene: TRBV20-1
J gene: TRBJ2-2
clone size: many

CDR3 protein: CASSLRSAPDEKLFF
CDR3 DNA: TGTGCCAGCAGCTTGCGGTCAGCTCCAGATGAAAAACTGTTTTTT
D gene: -
V gene: TRBV5-5
J gene: TRBJ1-4
clone size: few

CDR3 protein: CAIRTGAETQYF
CDR3 DNA: TGTGCCATACGGACAGGGGCAGAGACCCAGTACTTC
D gene: TRBD1
V gene: TRBV25-1
J gene: TRBJ2-5
clone size: -

CDR3 protein: CASSQVSGNTIYF
CDR3 DNA: TGTGCCAGCAGCCAAGTGTCCGGAAACACCATATATTTT
D gene: -
V gene: TRBV3-1
J gene: TRBJ1-3
clone size: -

CDR3 protein: CASSPQGGDNYGYTF
CDR3 DNA: TGTGCCAGCAGTCCTCAGGGGGGCGATAACTATGGCTACACCTTC
D gene: TRBD1
V gene: TRBV6-5
J gene: TRBJ1-2
clone size: many

CDR3 protein: CASSEEGLGTSTDTQYF
CDR3 DNA: TGTGCCAGCAGCGAAGAGGGCCTAGGGACTAGCACAGATACGCAGTATTTT
D gene: -
V gene: TRBV7-2
J gene: TRBJ2-3
clone size: few

CDR3 protein: CASSWDQRTYEQYF
CDR3 DNA: TGTGCCAGCAGTTGGGACCAGAGAACCTACGAGCAGTACTTC
D gene: -
V gene: TRBV6-2/TRBV6-3
J gene: TRBJ2-7
clone size: -

CDR3 protein: CASSSAGVDNEQFF
CDR3 DNA: TGTGCCAGCAGTTCGGCGGGAGTTGACAATGAGCAGTTCTTC
D gene: TRBD2
V gene: TRBV6-2/TRBV6-3
J gene: TRBJ2-1
clone size: -